This T cell receptor beta chain originates from a study of blood T cell repertoires in COVID-19. About the research overall: Acute and convalescent COVID-19 specimens originated in the United States, Italy and Spain. T cells, B-cell-depleted T cells, or PBMCs supplied cDNA or gDNA.

The CDR3 spans 16 residues. Germline V lookup: CDR1 PRHDT, CDR2 FYEKMQ (reference sequence). V dropped 4 bases and J dropped 0; count of bases not matched to a gene: 7. Source study methods: The assay estimated nucleated cells by amplifying reference gene primers. Produced via immunoSEQ multiplex PCR; TCRdb's table is partial and in-frame only. V and J calls plus clone size are reproduced from that table; the DNA served to infer D and trimming. Of 210,000 or so clones in the sample, around four fifths were seen once. The receptor was isolated from a man aged 50-60 years with active or convalescent COVID-19. The chain uses TRBV13 and TRBJ2-3, with 7 bases matching TRBD1. The sample taken for sequencing was peripheral blood. The DNA of the CDR3 is TGTGCCAGCAGCTCCCCACAGGGGCCCAGCACAGATACGCAGTATTTT. Translating it yields CASSSPQGPSTDTQYF.